The 6 T cell receptor beta chains below all came from one sample that was sequenced in a study of T-cell reconstitution after alpha-beta-depleted transplantation in children. Preparation of the TCRbeta library used unique molecular identifiers. Using its own MiXCR run on the PCR reads, TCRdb lists one record per CDR3 protein. This sample yields about 980,000 distinct CDR3 sequences, of which about 26% are seen a single time; 28% belongs to the top ten. Sequencing was performed on PBMCs, mostly from graft donor cells, taken 360 days after TCRalphabeta/CD19-depleted stem cell transplant. The receptors shown here come from a boy younger than two who had a stem cell transplant for SCID, so the T cells may come from the graft donor.

This clonotype was seen more than once but under ten times. The chain carries TRBV4-3 and TRBJ2-7, with TRBD1 matching over 7 bases. This CDR3 is 15 amino acids long. Per germline, CDR1 LGHNA and CDR2 YSLEER. The J segment lost 0 bases and the V segment lost 4 bases, leaving 6 bases of the junction unmatched. The DNA of the CDR3 is TGCGCCAGCAGCCCTGGACAGGAGGCCTCCTACGAGCAGTACTTC. It specifies CASSPGQEASYEQYF.

The chain combines TRBV15 with TRBJ2-7; 9 bases fit TRBD1. Germline V gene data show CDR1 as LNHNV and CDR2 as YYDKDF (reference sequence). The CDR3 covers 15 residues. Trimming removed 1 base from V and 1 base from J; junction bases left unmatched: 2. This chain's CDR3 is CATSRGGTGSYEQYF. CDR3 DNA: TGTGCCACCAGCAGAGGAGGGACAGGGTCCTACGAGCAGTACTTC.

This chain connects TRBV3-1 to TRBJ2-7, with a weak D call TRBD2 (6 bases). The length of the CDR3 is 13 residues. The germline V gene encodes CDR1 LGHDT and CDR2 YNNKEL (reference sequence). The V end was cut by 3 bases, the J end by 7 bases, with 13 bases between. CDR3 nucleotides: TGTGCCAGCAGCCACACGTGGCGGGGAGAGCAGTACTTC. Residues: CASSHTWRGEQYF.

This sequence joins TRBV29-1 and TRBJ2-1; D remains ambiguous. The CDR3 has 10 amino acids. The germline V gene has CDR1 SQVTM and CDR2 ANQGSEA. The V and J ends lost 0 bases and 9 bases respectively, with 3 bases between them. The CDR3 nucleotides read TGCAGCGTTGAAGAAGCTGAGCAGTTCTTC. Amino acids: CSVEEAEQFF.

There are a few counts of this clonotype. J is TRBJ1-1 and V is TRBV2, with a tentative D call TRBD1 (5 bases). Germline V lookup: CDR1 SNHLY, CDR2 FYNNEI. The ends were cut back, 2 bases at V and 2 bases at J, with 9 bases in the middle. This CDR3 region has 14 residues. In nucleotides, the CDR3 is TGTGCCAGCAGTGAATCGGGACGTAACACTGAAGCTTTCTTT. Residues: CASSESGRNTEAFF. The whole variable domain, remainder taken from reference TRBV2 and TRBJ1-1, is EPEVTQTPSHQVTQMGQEVILRCVPISNHLYFYWYRQILGQKVEFLVSFYNNEISEKSEIFDDQFSVERPDGSNFTLKIRSTKLEDSAMYFCASSESGRNTEAFFGQGTRLTVV.

This clonotype showed up just a few times. This chain joins TRBV20-1 and TRBJ1-2; 10 positions agree with TRBD1. The CDR3 length is 16 residues. The V and J ends lost 0 bases and 4 bases, in that order; junction bases with no gene match: 8. Germline V gene lookup returns CDR1 DFQATT and CDR2 SNEGSKA (reference sequence). The CDR3 region has the DNA TGCAGTGCTAGAGATCCGGACAGGGGGACCCGCTATGGCTACACCTTC. Protein: CSARDPDRGTRYGYTF.